The next 17 T cell receptor beta chains were all read from a single sample in a study of T cell changes during pregnancy in multiple sclerosis. Produced via immunoSEQ multiplex PCR; TCRdb's table is partial and in-frame only. Of some 60,000 clones listed, 92% were seen once; the top ten hold about 2.9%. The sequences come from peripheral blood, collected in the second trimester of pregnancy. The receptors derive from a female donor in good health, enrolled as a control in a pregnancy study.

V gene TRBV7-8 combines with J gene TRBJ2-6, with 9 positions matching TRBD1. The CDR3 runs to 18 residues. V lost 1 base and J lost 3; bases outside the gene matches: 7. Germline assignment: CDR1 SGHVS and CDR2 FQNEAQ. The CDR3 DNA sequence: TGTGCCAGCAGCTTAGGGGGACAGGGCTTATATGGGGCCAACGTCCTGACTTTC. Amino acid sequence: CASSLGGQGLYGANVLTF. The full variable domain, its missing parts supplied by reference TRBV7-8 and TRBJ2-6, is GAGVSQSPRYKVAKRGQDVALRCDPISGHVSLFWYQQALGQGPEFLTYFQNEAQLDKSGLPSDRFFAERPEGSVSTLKIQRTQQEDSAVYLCASSLGGQGLYGANVLTFGAGSRLTVL.

The V call is TRBV4-3, the J call TRBJ2-1, with D possibly being TRBD2 (5 bases). This CDR3 has 15 amino acids. Germline CDR1 reads LGHNA; CDR2 reads YSLEER. The V and J ends lost 1 base and 0 bases respectively, with 7 bases between them. The CDR3 DNA sequence: TGCGCCAGCAGCCAAGGGGAGAGCTCCTACAATGAGCAGTTCTTC. Translation: CASSQGESSYNEQFF.

This sequence joins TRBV25-1 and TRBJ2-7; TRBD2 is a possible D gene (5 bases). The V and J ends lost 7 bases and 0 bases respectively, with 13 bases between them. The CDR3 has 14 residues. Per the germline V gene, CDR1 is MGHDK and CDR2 is SYGVNS. Written as DNA, the CDR3 is TGTGCCAGCACGCATAGCCGGGGCTCCTACGAGCAGTACTTC. Translated, it gives CASTHSRGSYEQYF.

This chain uses TRBV15 with TRBJ1-3; 7 bases align to TRBD1. J lost 7 bases, V lost 2 bases, and 2 bases had no gene match. Germline V gives CDR1 LNHNV, CDR2 YYDKDF (reference sequence). The CDR3 totals 13 residues. DNA for the CDR3: TGTGCCACCAGCAGAAGACAGGGCAACACCATATATTTT. Encoded protein: CATSRRQGNTIYF.

V and J are TRBV6-5 and TRBJ2-7; the D gene is possibly TRBD1 (6 bases). Germline V gene lookup returns CDR1 MNHEY and CDR2 SVGAGI. This CDR3 region has 15 residues. Trimming stripped 0 bases from V and 6 bases from J, with 15 bases between. CDR3 sequence (DNA): TGTGCCAGCAGTTACTCACAGGGCCCCTCGGGCGAGCAGTACTTC. Residues: CASSYSQGPSGEQYF.

The gene calls are TRBV13 and TRBJ2-3, with D unclear. CDR3 size: 16 residues. The V gene lost 3 bases and the J gene lost 2 bases, with 15 bases spanning the gap. The germline gives CDR1 PRHDT, CDR2 FYEKMQ (reference sequence). CDR3 nucleotide sequence: TGTGCCAGCAGCTTCTCGCCCCGCGCGAACACAGATACGCAGTATTTT. Translation: CASSFSPRANTDTQYF.

The V and J genes are TRBV16 and TRBJ1-3; D not certain. Germline assignment: CDR1 KGHSY and CDR2 FQNENV. V was shortened by 4 bases and J by 0 bases, with 7 bases between the two germline ends. The CDR3 contains 14 residues. The CDR3 loop reads CASSPGGSGNTIYF. The CDR3 DNA follows: TGTGCCAGCAGCCCGGGTGGCTCTGGAAACACCATATATTTT.

This chain joins TRBV28 and TRBJ1-5; D is unresolved. Between the trimmed V and J ends, which lost 2 bases and 1 base, there was a span of 12 bases. The CDR3 covers 16 residues. Germline V gives CDR1 MDHEN, CDR2 SYDVKM. The DNA for the CDR3 is TGTGCCAGCAGTTTACCTTGGTCCAGGAGCAATCAGCCCCAGCATTTT. Protein sequence: CASSLPWSRSNQPQHF. The full variable domain, its missing parts supplied by reference TRBV28 and TRBJ1-5, is DVKVTQSSRYLVKRTGEKVFLECVQDMDHENMFWYRQDPGLGLRLIYFSYDVKMKEKGDIPEGYSVSREKKERFSLILESASTNQTSMYLCASSLPWSRSNQPQHFGDGTRLSIL.

The CDR3 nucleotides read TGTGCCTGGAGCCGCGGGGGGGGCTATAACTATGGCTACACCTTC. Its translation: CAWSRGGGYNYGYTF. The rearrangement uses TRBV30 and TRBJ1-2; D is perhaps TRBD1 (6 bases). The ends were cut back, 3 bases at V and 1 base at J, with 15 bases in the middle. CDR3 size: 15 residues. Germline V gene lookup returns CDR1 GTSNPN and CDR2 SVGIG (reference sequence).

The chain joins TRBV27 to TRBJ1-5; the D is unclear. The CDR3 consists of 13 residues. The V end lost 3 bases, the J end lost 6 bases, and 9 bases lay between the germline ends. The V gene's germline CDR1 is MNHEY and CDR2 SMNVEV (reference sequence). The CDR3 sequence: CASSFRGSQPQHF. CDR3 coding DNA: TGTGCCAGCAGTTTCAGAGGAAGTCAGCCCCAGCATTTT.

The J gene is TRBJ2-1, the V gene TRBV7-2; perhaps TRBD1 as D (6 bases). Trimming took 5 bases from V and 8 from J, leaving 16 bases between them. The length of the CDR3 is 14 residues. Per germline, CDR1 SGHTA and CDR2 FQGNSA. CDR3 amino acids: CASSQQGAADEQFF. The DNA for the CDR3 is TGTGCCAGCAGCCAACAGGGTGCCGCCGATGAGCAGTTCTTC.

This clone was seen a handful of times. J is TRBJ1-1 and V is TRBV30; D may be TRBD1 (6 bases). The length of the CDR3 is 14 residues. Germline CDR1 reads GTSNPN; CDR2 reads SVGIG (reference sequence). V was pared by 2 bases and J by 10 bases, with 20 bases between. The CDR3 DNA reads TGTGCCTGGAGTCCGGACAGAGGGATGGGTCTAGCTTTCTTT. Its translation is CAWSPDRGMGLAFF.

The gene calls are TRBV18 and TRBJ1-3; 7 bases fit TRBD1. Germline V CDR1 and CDR2: KGHSH, LQKENI. The V segment lost 1 base and the J segment 0 bases; nucleotides outside the gene matches: 3. The CDR3 is made up of 16 amino acids. This chain's CDR3 is CASSPRDSSSGNTIYF. CDR3 sequence (DNA): TGTGCCAGCTCACCACGGGACAGTAGCTCTGGAAACACCATATATTTT.

The V gene is TRBV19, the J gene TRBJ2-1; 8 nucleotides agree with TRBD2. V trimming: 9 bases; J trimming: 8 bases; junction bases outside the gene matches: 9. Per germline, CDR1 LNHDA and CDR2 SQIVND (reference sequence). CDR3 length: 13 amino acids. The CDR3 nucleotides are TGTGCCAGCAAGTGGGCGGGGGGCGATGAGCAGTTCTTC. Translation: CASKWAGGDEQFF.

The chain employs TRBV7-2 and TRBJ1-5; D possibly corresponds to TRBD1 (6 bases). V dropped 0 bases and J dropped 2 bases, with 14 bases sitting between them. The CDR3 spans 17 residues. Germline CDR1 and CDR2: SGHTA and FQGNSA. The CDR3 loop reads CASSLARGGVGNQPQHF. The CDR3 coding sequence is TGTGCCAGCAGCTTAGCCAGGGGTGGCGTCGGCAATCAGCCCCAGCATTTT. Variable domain in full (rest from reference TRBV7-2 and TRBJ1-5): GAGVSQSPSNKVTEKGKDVELRCDPISGHTALYWYRQSLGQGLEFLIYFQGNSAPDKSGLPSDRFSAERTGGSVSTLTIQRTQQEDSAVYLCASSLARGGVGNQPQHFGDGTRLSIL.

The V call is TRBV4-2, the J call TRBJ1-2, with 7 bases that match TRBD1. The V gene end was trimmed by 4 bases and the J gene end by 8 bases; junction bases not matched to a gene: 7. Germline CDR1 LGHNA, CDR2 YNFKEQ. This CDR3 has 13 amino acids. The DNA of the CDR3 is TGTGCCAGCAGCCTAACAGGGGAACTCGGCTACACCTTC. Protein sequence: CASSLTGELGYTF.

V and J are TRBV5-1 and TRBJ1-5, with TRBD1 matching over 8 bases. The V gene's germline CDR1 is SGHRS and CDR2 YFSETQ. V dropped 4 bases and J dropped 2; count of bases not matched to a gene: 5. The CDR3 runs to 15 residues. The CDR3 protein is CASSPQGAGNQPQHF. CDR3 in DNA: TGCGCCAGCAGCCCCCAGGGGGCTGGCAATCAGCCCCAGCATTTT.